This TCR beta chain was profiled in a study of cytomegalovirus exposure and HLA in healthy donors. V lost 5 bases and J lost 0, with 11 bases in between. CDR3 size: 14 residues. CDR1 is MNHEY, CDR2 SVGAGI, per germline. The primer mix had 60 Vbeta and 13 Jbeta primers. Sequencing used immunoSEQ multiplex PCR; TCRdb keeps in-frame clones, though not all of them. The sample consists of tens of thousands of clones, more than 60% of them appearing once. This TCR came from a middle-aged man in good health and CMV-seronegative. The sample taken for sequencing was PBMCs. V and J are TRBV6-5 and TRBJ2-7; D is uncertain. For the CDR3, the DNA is TGTGCCAGCAGTAGGAGTCGGAGCTCCTACGAGCAGTACTTC. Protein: CASSRSRSSYEQYF.